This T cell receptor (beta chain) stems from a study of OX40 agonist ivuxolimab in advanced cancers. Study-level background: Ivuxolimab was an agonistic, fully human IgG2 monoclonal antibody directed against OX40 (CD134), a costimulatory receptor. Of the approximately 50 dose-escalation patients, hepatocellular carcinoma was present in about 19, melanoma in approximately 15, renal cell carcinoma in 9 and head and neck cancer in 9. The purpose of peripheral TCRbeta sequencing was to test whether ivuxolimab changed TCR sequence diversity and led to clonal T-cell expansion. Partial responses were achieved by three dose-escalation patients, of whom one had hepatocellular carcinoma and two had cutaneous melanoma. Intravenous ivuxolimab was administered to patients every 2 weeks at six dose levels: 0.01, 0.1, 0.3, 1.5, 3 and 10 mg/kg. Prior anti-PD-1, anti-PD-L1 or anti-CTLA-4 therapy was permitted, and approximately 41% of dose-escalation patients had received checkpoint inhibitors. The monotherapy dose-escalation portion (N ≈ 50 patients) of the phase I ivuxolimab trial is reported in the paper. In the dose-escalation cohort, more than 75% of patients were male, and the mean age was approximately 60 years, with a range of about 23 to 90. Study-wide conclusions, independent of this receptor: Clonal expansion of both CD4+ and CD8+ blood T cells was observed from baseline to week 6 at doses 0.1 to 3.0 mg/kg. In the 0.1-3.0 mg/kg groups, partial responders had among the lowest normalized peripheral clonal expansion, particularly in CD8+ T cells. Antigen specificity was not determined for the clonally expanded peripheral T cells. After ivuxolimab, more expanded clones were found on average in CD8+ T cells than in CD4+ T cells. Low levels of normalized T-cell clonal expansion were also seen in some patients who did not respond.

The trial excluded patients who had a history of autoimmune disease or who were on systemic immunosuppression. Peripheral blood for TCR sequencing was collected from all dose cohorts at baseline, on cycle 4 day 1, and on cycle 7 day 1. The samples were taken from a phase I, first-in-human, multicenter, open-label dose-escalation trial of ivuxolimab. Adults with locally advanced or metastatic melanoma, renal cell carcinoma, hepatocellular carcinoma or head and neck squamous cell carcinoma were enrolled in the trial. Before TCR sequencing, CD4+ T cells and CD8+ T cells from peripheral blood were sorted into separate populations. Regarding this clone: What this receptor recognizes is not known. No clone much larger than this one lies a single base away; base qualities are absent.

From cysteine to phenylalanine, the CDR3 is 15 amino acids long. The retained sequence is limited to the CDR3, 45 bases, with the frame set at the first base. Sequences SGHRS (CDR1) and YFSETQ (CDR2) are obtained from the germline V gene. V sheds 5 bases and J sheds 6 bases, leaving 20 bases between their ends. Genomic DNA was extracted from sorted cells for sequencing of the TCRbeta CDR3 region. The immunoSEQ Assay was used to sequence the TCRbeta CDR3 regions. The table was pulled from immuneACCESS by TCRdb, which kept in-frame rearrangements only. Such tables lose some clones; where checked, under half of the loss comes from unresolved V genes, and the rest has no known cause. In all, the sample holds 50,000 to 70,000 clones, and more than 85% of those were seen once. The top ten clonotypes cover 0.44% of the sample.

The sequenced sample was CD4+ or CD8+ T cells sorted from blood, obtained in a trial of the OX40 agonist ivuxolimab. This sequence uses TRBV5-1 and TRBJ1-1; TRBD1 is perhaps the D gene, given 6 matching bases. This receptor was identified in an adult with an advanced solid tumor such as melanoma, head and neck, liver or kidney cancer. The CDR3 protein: CASRVFAQGRPEAFF. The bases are TGCGCCAGCAGGGTCTTTGCCCAGGGGAGACCTGAAGCTTTCTTT.